This record covers a single TCR beta chain. Its antigen is unidentified. Study observations and caveats: The larger-cohort validation was restricted to a single TCR beta V-J rearrangement rather than whole repertoires. Tumor-infiltrating Treg TCR alpha and beta sequences overlapped most with tumor naive CD4+ T cells, then blood naive.

Purified naive CD4+ T cells were depleted of CD25+ Tregs. Germline-derived CDR1 and CDR2 are MNHNS and SASEGT. Trimming pared 0 bases from V and 8 bases from J, leaving 7 bases between. The CDR3 extends over 12 amino acids. Full-length variable regions came from constant-region reverse primers plus semi-nested Nested Universal Primer A PCR. TCRdb re-derived calls from the 5' RACE reads in MiXCR, one entry per CDR3 protein. The sample shows about 62,000 distinct CDR3 sequences, roughly 30% of them seen only once. Sequenced input: tumor-infiltrating naive CD4+ T cells sorted from the breast tumor. Subset indicated: naive CD4+ T cells, CD4+CD45RA+CD25-. The chain recombines TRBV6-1 with TRBJ1-1; D unclear. The receptor's source is a female donor with breast cancer. The CDR3 sequence is CASSEAFFEAFF. The CDR3, as DNA: TGTGCCAGCAGTGAAGCTTTTTTCGAAGCTTTCTTT.